One sample yielded the 27 T cell receptor beta chains listed below, sequenced in a study of shared clonotypes between healthy human individuals. The protocol was immunoSEQ multiplex PCR, while the TCRdb copy is restricted to in-frame clones and leaves out a portion. In the table there are roughly 1,600,000 clones, roughly 98.5% of which are singletons. The sequenced material came from naive CD4+ T cells sorted from blood. Subset reported: CD45RA+ positively selected. Every receptor here comes from a man between 25 and 39 years old in good health.

The V gene is TRBV5-4, the J gene TRBJ1-2; 8 bases are a match to TRBD1. Per germline, CDR1 SGHNT and CDR2 YYREEE (reference sequence). The CDR3 has 17 residues. The J segment lost 7 bases and the V segment lost 4 bases, leaving 18 bases of the junction unmatched. The chain's CDR3 is CASSHDPWGRQGIGYTF. The CDR3 DNA reads as TGTGCCAGCAGCCACGACCCGTGGGGCAGACAGGGGATTGGCTACACCTTC.

The rearrangement joins TRBV7-9 to TRBJ1-1, with D unresolved. The germline V gene has CDR1 SEHNR and CDR2 FQNEAQ (reference sequence). The CDR3 has 14 amino acids. Trimming took off 0 bases at V and 3 bases at J, with 8 bases between the two ends. CDR3 residues: CASSLASRDTEAFF. For the CDR3, the DNA is TGTGCCAGCAGCTTAGCGAGCCGGGACACTGAAGCTTTCTTT.

The chain combines TRBV6-5 with TRBJ1-1, with D possibly matching TRBD1 (5 bases). This CDR3 is 13 amino acids long. CDR1 MNHEY and CDR2 SVGAGI come from the germline V gene. Trimming took off 0 bases at V and 5 bases at J, with 7 bases between the two ends. The CDR3 DNA follows: TGTGCCAGCAGTTACTCCGCAGGGACTGAAGCTTTCTTT. Translated: CASSYSAGTEAFF.

The gene calls are TRBV25-1 and TRBJ2-7, with unresolved D. Trimming pared 1 base from V and 2 bases from J, leaving 9 bases between. The CDR3 runs to 14 residues. Germline V CDR1 and CDR2: MGHDK, SYGVNS. CDR3 bases: TGTGCCAGCAGTGAATTGGGCCCCACCTACGAGCAGTACTTC. Amino acids: CASSELGPTYEQYF.

The rearrangement links TRBV5-4 to TRBJ2-1; the match to TRBD1 covers 7 bases. The CDR3 spans 16 residues. V lost 5 bases to trimming and J lost 2 bases; unmatched junction nucleotides: 10. Germline V gene sequence: CDR1 SGHNT, CDR2 YYREEE (reference sequence). CDR3 nucleotide sequence: TGTGCCAGCAGTCCACCAGGAGACAGGGCCTACAATGAGCAGTTCTTC. It yields the protein CASSPPGDRAYNEQFF.

The chain carries TRBV14 and TRBJ1-2; D is ambiguous. This CDR3 contains 15 residues. Germline loops: CDR1 SGHDN, CDR2 FVKESK. V lost 4 bases, J lost 1 base, and 13 bases lay in between. This CDR3 is CASSPRLGINYGYTF. The CDR3 DNA follows: TGTGCCAGCAGCCCCAGGCTAGGAATTAACTATGGCTACACCTTC.

This rearrangement joins TRBV18 to TRBJ2-3; 9 nucleotides align to TRBD2. Germline V gene lookup returns CDR1 KGHSH and CDR2 LQKENI. CDR3 length equals 16 residues. The ends lost 0 bases at V and 6 bases at J; junction bases unmatched: 7. The CDR3 reads CASSPPGSGRVDTQYF. The CDR3, as DNA: TGTGCCAGCTCACCACCGGGTAGCGGGAGAGTCGATACGCAGTATTTT.

The chain joins TRBV30 to TRBJ2-2, with a tentative D call TRBD2 (5 bases). V lost 3 bases and J lost 4, with 9 bases in between. Germline CDR1 GTSNPN, CDR2 SVGIG (reference sequence). The CDR3 loop spans 13 amino acids. CDR3 nucleotide sequence: TGTGCCTGGAGCTCTGCGGGCACCGGGGAGCTGTTTTTT. The encoded protein is CAWSSAGTGELFF.

The genes are TRBV11-2 and TRBJ2-3; D gene uncertain. Germline values: CDR1 SGHAT, CDR2 FQNNGV. CDR3 length: 18 residues. V lost 2 bases and J 6 bases, leaving 24 bases between the germline ends. The CDR3 nucleotides read TGTGCCAGCAGCTTATTTCGCTCTAGTCTCGCAGACACGGATACGCAGTATTTT. Translation gives CASSLFRSSLADTDTQYF.

Comment on this clone: The same CDR3 is also encoded by other DNA sequences in this sample. V gene TRBV5-5 combines with J gene TRBJ1-1; 9 bases fit TRBD1. The CDR3 totals 14 residues. In germline, CDR1 is SGHKS, CDR2 YYEKEE (reference sequence). V was clipped by 4 bases and J by 2 bases; unmatched bases: 3. The chain's CDR3 is CASSPGQGNTEAFF. The CDR3 DNA is TGTGCCAGCAGCCCGGGACAGGGAAACACTGAAGCTTTCTTT.

This chain joins TRBV7-3 and TRBJ1-1, with TRBD1 matching 8 bases. CDR1 and CDR2 from the germline V gene are SGHTA and FQGTGA. Trimming took 5 bases from V and 6 from J; bases not matched to a gene: 8. This CDR3 contains 14 residues. The CDR3, as DNA: TGTGCCAGCAGCCCAGGGGGCAGTTTTGCTGAAGCTTTCTTT. It codes for CASSPGGSFAEAFF.

The chain couples TRBV5-4 to TRBJ2-1; 8 nucleotides agree with TRBD2. The CDR3 totals 15 residues. V shed 4 bases, J shed 8 bases, and the junction held 11 bases outside the gene matches. The germline gives CDR1 SGHNT, CDR2 YYREEE (reference sequence). CDR3 DNA sequence: TGTGCCAGCAGCCCGGGACTAGATTCAGGCGATGAGCAGTTCTTC. Translated, it gives CASSPGLDSGDEQFF.

In nucleotides, the CDR3 is TGTGCCAGCTCACTCAGGGGGCTCGTCTACGAGCAGTACTTC. It translates to CASSLRGLVYEQYF. The gene calls are TRBV18 and TRBJ2-7, with TRBD1 identical over 8 bases. V was clipped by 4 bases and J by 3 bases; unmatched bases: 5. Germline-derived CDR1 and CDR2 are KGHSH and LQKENI. The CDR3 loop spans 14 amino acids. The entire variable domain, with the rest obtained from reference TRBV18 and TRBJ2-7, is as follows: NAGVMQNPRHLVRRRGQEARLRCSPMKGHSHVYWYRQLPEEGLKFMVYLQKENIIDESGMPKERFSAEFPKEGPSILRIQQVVRGDSAAYFCASSLRGLVYEQYFGPGTRLTVT.

This clone was detected only once. The J gene is TRBJ2-7, the V gene TRBV19; possibly TRBD1 or TRBD2 for D (5 bases each). V shed 5 bases and J shed 1 base, with 12 bases lying between them. This CDR3 is 14 amino acids long. Germline values: CDR1 LNHDA, CDR2 SQIVND (reference sequence). In DNA form, the CDR3 reads TGTGCCAGTAGTGTCGGGACCTCGTCCTACGAGCAGTACTTC. It codes for CASSVGTSSYEQYF.

The chain links TRBV19 to TRBJ1-2, with 7 positions matching TRBD1. With 4 bases clipped from V and 4 bases from J, the junction kept 6 bases outside the gene matches. The V gene's germline CDR1 is LNHDA and CDR2 SQIVND (reference sequence). CDR3 length equals 14 residues. The CDR3 here is CASSRDRDSYGYTF. CDR3 bases: TGTGCCAGTAGTAGGGACAGAGACTCCTATGGCTACACCTTC.

CDR3 amino acids: CASSRQAGNTIYF. The DNA of the CDR3 is TGTGCCAGCAGTCGACAGGCTGGAAACACCATATATTTT. This chain joins TRBV11-3 and TRBJ1-3; TRBD1 is a possible D gene (6 bases). Trimming removed 6 bases from V and 2 bases from J, with 8 bases in between. The CDR3 contains 13 residues. Germline assignment: CDR1 SGHNT and CDR2 YENEEA. The variable domain in full, with the rest retrieved from reference TRBV11-3 and TRBJ1-3, is EAGVVQSPRYKIIEKKQPVAFWCNPISGHNTLYWYLQNLGQGPELLIRYENEEAVDDSQLPKDRFSAERLKGVDSTLKIQPAELGDSAVYLCASSRQAGNTIYFGEGSWLTVV.

The chain joins TRBV7-8 to TRBJ2-1; D is undetermined. This CDR3 comprises 12 residues. The germline V and J ends were trimmed by 6 bases and 8 bases, with 11 bases remaining between them. The germline gives CDR1 SGHVS, CDR2 FQNEAQ. CDR3 protein: CASSPSVDEQFF. The CDR3 region has the DNA TGTGCCAGCAGTCCCTCCGTTGATGAGCAGTTCTTC.

The rearrangement links TRBV7-2 to TRBJ2-5; D is unclear. V was clipped by 2 bases and J by 4 bases, with 5 bases between them. Germline CDR1 reads SGHTA; CDR2 reads FQGNSA. The CDR3 runs 12 residues. For the CDR3, the DNA is TGTGCCAGCAGCTTAATGGGAGAGACCCAGTACTTC. Its protein is CASSLMGETQYF.

This clone occurred once. In nucleotides, the CDR3 is TGTGCCAGCAGTTACCCGGCGGGAGTGAAGCAGTACTTC. Protein: CASSYPAGVKQYF. The rearrangement links TRBV6-5 to TRBJ2-7; 7 bases are shared with TRBD2. The CDR3 spans 13 residues. Germline assignment: CDR1 MNHEY and CDR2 SVGAGI. V lost 2 bases and J lost 8; bases outside the gene matches: 6.

The V and J genes are TRBV6-5 and TRBJ2-5; D gene uncertain. The ends were cut back, 0 bases at V and 3 bases at J, with 14 bases in the middle. This CDR3 comprises 16 residues. Looked up from germline, CDR1 is MNHEY and CDR2 is SVGAGI. CDR3 nucleotides: TGTGCCAGCAGTTACTCGAAGTTGCCTCGGGAAGAGACCCAGTACTTC. This gives the protein CASSYSKLPREETQYF.

CDR3 nucleotide sequence: TGTGCCAGCAATCATAACTACGAGCAGTACTTC. It yields the protein CASNHNYEQYF. This chain uses TRBV6-1 with TRBJ2-7, with D unresolved. CDR3 size: 11 residues. Germline V gives CDR1 MNHNS, CDR2 SASEGT. Deletions cut 7 bases from V and 3 bases from J, with 7 bases between.

The rearrangement links TRBV9 to TRBJ2-7; D call uncertain. Germline V gives CDR1 SGDLS, CDR2 YYNGEE. This CDR3 has 15 residues. Trimming took off 0 bases at V and 3 bases at J, with 13 bases between the two ends. This CDR3 reads CASSVDVALHYEQYF. In DNA, the CDR3 is TGTGCCAGCAGCGTAGACGTAGCCCTTCACTACGAGCAGTACTTC.

The chain recombines TRBV5-1 with TRBJ2-2, with D possibly TRBD2 on 6 matching bases. The ends were cut back, 3 bases at V and 0 bases at J, with 15 bases in the middle. CDR1 and CDR2 (germline): SGHRS, YFSETQ. This CDR3 is 17 amino acids long. This CDR3 reads CASSSASRGTNTGELFF. The CDR3 DNA reads TGCGCCAGCAGCTCCGCGTCGCGGGGAACGAACACCGGGGAGCTGTTTTTT.

The chain carries TRBV9 and TRBJ1-5; unclear D gene. CDR3 length: 14 residues. Germline V gives CDR1 SGDLS, CDR2 YYNGEE. V was clipped by 0 bases and J by 7 bases, with 11 bases between them. The CDR3 nucleotides are TGTGCCAGCAGCGTAGGGGTCAGCCCCCAGCCCCAGCATTTT. Translating gives CASSVGVSPQPQHF. The whole variable domain, filled in from reference TRBV9 and TRBJ1-5, reads DSGVTQTPKHLITATGQRVTLRCSPRSGDLSVYWYQQSLDQGLQFLIQYYNGEERAKGNILERFSAQQFPDLHSELNLSSLELGDSALYFCASSVGVSPQPQHFGDGTRLSIL.

This rearrangement joins TRBV29-1 to TRBJ1-1; D is unresolved. The CDR3 extends over 13 amino acids. V gave up 4 bases and J gave up 0 bases, with 9 bases separating them. CDR1 and CDR2 (germline): SQVTM, ANQGSEA. The CDR3 DNA reads as TGCAGCGTTGTCAACAACATGAACACTGAAGCTTTCTTT. Translated: CSVVNNMNTEAFF. Using reference TRBV29-1 and TRBJ1-1 for the parts outside the CDR3, the full variable domain is SAVISQKPSRDICQRGTSLTIQCQVDSQVTMMFWYRQQPGQSLTLIATANQGSEATYESGFVIDKFPISRPNLTFSTLTVSNMSPEDSSIYLCSVVNNMNTEAFFGQGTRLTVV.

For this clone: A read error may account for a junction end that differs from germline. The V and J genes are TRBV30 and TRBJ1-2; the D gene is possibly TRBD1 (6 bases). CDR1 and CDR2 (germline): GTSNPN, SVGIG (reference sequence). There are 11 residues in the CDR3. This chain's CDR3 is CAWSYSDRPHF. The DNA of the CDR3 is TGTGCCTGGAGTTACTCGGACAGACCACACTTC.

V and J are TRBV7-9 and TRBJ2-7; no clear D gene. This CDR3 contains 12 residues. Trimming stripped 3 bases from V and 3 bases from J, with 6 bases between. The germline V gene has CDR1 SEHNR and CDR2 FQNEAQ (reference sequence). CDR3 amino acids: CASSFSYYEQYF. CDR3 DNA: TGTGCCAGCAGCTTCTCCTACTACGAGCAGTACTTC. Drawing the rest from reference TRBV7-9 and TRBJ2-7, the complete variable domain is DTGVSQNPRHKITKRGQNVTFRCDPISEHNRLYWYRQTLGQGPEFLTYFQNEAQLEKSRLLSDRFSAERPKGSFSTLEIQRTEQGDSAMYLCASSFSYYEQYFGPGTRLTVT.